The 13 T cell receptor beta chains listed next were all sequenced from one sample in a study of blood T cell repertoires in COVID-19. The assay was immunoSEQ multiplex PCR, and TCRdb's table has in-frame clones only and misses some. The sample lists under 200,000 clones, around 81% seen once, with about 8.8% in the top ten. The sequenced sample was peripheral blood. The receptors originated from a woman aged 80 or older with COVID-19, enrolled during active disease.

The CDR3 protein is CTSSQELGCGETQYF. For the CDR3, the DNA is TGCACCAGCAGCCAAGAACTTGGCTGCGGAGAGACCCAGTACTTC. The rearrangement uses TRBV1 and TRBJ2-5; TRBD2 was called by the table and not checked on the DNA. TRBV1 is a listed pseudogene. The CDR3 is made up of 15 amino acids.

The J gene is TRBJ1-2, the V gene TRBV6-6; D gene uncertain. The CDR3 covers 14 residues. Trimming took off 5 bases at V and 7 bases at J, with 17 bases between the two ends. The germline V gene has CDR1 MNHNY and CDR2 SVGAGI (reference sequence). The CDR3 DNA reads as TGTGCCAGCAGTCCCCTTGGCCAGGCGGGTGGCTACACCTTC. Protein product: CASSPLGQAGGYTF.

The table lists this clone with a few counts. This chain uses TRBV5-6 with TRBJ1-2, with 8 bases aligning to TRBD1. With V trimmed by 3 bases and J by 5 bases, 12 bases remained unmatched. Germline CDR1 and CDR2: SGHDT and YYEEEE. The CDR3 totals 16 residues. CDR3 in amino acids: CASSSDPDRVFYGYTF. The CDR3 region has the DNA TGTGCCAGCAGCTCGGACCCGGACAGGGTGTTTTATGGCTACACCTTC.

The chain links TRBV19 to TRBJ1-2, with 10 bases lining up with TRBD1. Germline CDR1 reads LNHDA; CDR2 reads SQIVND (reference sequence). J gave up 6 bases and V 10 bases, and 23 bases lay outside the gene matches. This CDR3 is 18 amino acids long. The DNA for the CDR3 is TGTGCCACTACACGAAACCGAGGACAGGGGGTTTCGGTCCATGGCTACACCTTC. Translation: CATTRNRGQGVSVHGYTF.

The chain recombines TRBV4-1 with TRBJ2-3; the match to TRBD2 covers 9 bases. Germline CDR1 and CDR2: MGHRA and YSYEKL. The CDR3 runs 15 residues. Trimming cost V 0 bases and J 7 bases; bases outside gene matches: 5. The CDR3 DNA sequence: TGCGCCAGCAGCCAAGAGGCGGGAGGGTGGAATACGCAGTATTTT. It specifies CASSQEAGGWNTQYF.

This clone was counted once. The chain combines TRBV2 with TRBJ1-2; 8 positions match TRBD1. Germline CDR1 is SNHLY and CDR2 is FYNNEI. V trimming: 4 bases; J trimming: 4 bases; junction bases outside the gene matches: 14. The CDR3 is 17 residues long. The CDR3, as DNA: TGTGCCAGCAGTGTCCCGGGACAGGAAAGGGGTACCTATGGCTACACCTTC. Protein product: CASSVPGQERGTYGYTF. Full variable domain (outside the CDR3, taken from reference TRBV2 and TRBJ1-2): EPEVTQTPSHQVTQMGQEVILRCVPISNHLYFYWYRQILGQKVEFLVSFYNNEISEKSEIFDDQFSVERPDGSNFTLKIRSTKLEDSAMYFCASSVPGQERGTYGYTFGSGTRLTVV.

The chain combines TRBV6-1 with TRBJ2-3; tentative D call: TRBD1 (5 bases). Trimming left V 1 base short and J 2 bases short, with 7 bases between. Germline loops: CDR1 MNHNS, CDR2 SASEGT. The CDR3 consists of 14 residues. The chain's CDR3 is CASSEGGHTDTQYF. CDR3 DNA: TGTGCCAGCAGTGAAGGGGGCCACACAGATACGCAGTATTTT.

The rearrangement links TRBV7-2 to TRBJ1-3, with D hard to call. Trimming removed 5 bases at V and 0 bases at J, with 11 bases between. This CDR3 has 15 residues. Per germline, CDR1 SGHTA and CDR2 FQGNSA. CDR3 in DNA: TGTGCCAGCAGCCCCCGCGCGTACTCTGGAAACACCATATATTTT. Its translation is CASSPRAYSGNTIYF.

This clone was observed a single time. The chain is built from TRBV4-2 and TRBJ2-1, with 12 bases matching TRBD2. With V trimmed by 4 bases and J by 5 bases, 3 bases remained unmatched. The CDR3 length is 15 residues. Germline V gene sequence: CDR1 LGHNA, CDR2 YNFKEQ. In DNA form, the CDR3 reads TGTGCCAGCAGCCGGACTAGCGGGAATCACAATGAGCAGTTCTTC. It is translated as CASSRTSGNHNEQFF.

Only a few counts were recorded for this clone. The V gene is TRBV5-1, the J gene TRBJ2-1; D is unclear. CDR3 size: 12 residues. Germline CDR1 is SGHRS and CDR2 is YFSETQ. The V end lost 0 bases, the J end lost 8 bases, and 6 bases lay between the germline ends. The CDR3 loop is CASSLAFDEQFF. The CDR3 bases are TGCGCCAGCAGCTTGGCCTTCGATGAGCAGTTCTTC.

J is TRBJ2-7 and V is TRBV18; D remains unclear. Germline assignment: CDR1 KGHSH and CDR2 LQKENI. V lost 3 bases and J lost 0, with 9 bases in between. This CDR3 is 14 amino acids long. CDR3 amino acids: CASSPATSSYEQYF. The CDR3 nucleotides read TGTGCCAGCTCACCGGCAACCTCCTCCTACGAGCAGTACTTC.

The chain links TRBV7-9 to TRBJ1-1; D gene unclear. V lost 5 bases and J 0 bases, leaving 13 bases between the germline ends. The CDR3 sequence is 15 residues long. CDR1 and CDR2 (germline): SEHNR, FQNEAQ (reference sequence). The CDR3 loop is CASSPRVLLNTEAFF. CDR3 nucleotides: TGTGCCAGCAGCCCCCGGGTCTTATTGAACACTGAAGCTTTCTTT.

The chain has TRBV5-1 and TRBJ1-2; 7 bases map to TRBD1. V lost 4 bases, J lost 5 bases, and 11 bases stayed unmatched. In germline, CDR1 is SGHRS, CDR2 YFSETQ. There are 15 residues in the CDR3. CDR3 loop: CASSQTGENPYGYTF. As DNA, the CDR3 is TGCGCCAGCAGCCAAACAGGGGAGAACCCTTATGGCTACACCTTC.